This entry lists 20 T cell receptor beta chains sequenced from one sample in a study of Graves' ophthalmopathy and Graves' hyperthyroidism. Researchers took RNA transcripts and amplified TCR beta CDR3 regions from them. The library came from an HTBI-primed first-round RT-PCR and a second-round multiplex PCR. TCRdb redid the calling of the multiplex PCR reads with MiXCR, one entry per CDR3 protein. This sample has around 1.1 million distinct CDR3 sequences, with roughly two fifths found just once. The sequencing sample was made of peripheral blood or thyroid tissue (not recorded which). Receptors were obtained from an adult man with Graves' hyperthyroidism.

The genes are TRBV30 and TRBJ1-2; D is unresolved. The germline V and J ends were trimmed by 5 bases and 4 bases, with 8 bases remaining between them. The CDR3 contains 11 residues. Germline V lookup: CDR1 GTSNPN, CDR2 SVGIG (reference sequence). The CDR3 bases are TGTGCCTGGGGACTTTCCTATGGCTACACCTTC. Its translation: CAWGLSYGYTF.

A single count supports this clonotype. The chain links TRBV6-9 to TRBJ1-4; D might be TRBD1 (6 bases). The germline gives CDR1 MNHGY, CDR2 SVAAGI. V lost 8 bases and J lost 5, with 27 bases in between. The CDR3 is 18 amino acids. The CDR3 bases are TGTGCCAGCCCTAACCTGGGGGCCAACTCACTCGAAAATGAAAAACTGTTTTTT. This encodes CASPNLGANSLENEKLFF.

This clonotype was seen a single time. The rearrangement joins TRBV7-8 to TRBJ2-7, with a weak D call TRBD2 (5 bases). V lost 7 bases, J lost 0 bases, and 22 bases lay in between. The CDR3 spans 17 residues. In germline, CDR1 is SGHVS, CDR2 FQNEAQ. This CDR3 is CASTRRRGLQSSYEQYF. The CDR3 DNA follows: TGTGCCAGCACTCGGCGCCGCGGGCTACAAAGCTCCTACGAGCAGTACTTC.

The count of this clonotype is one. The gene calls are TRBV2 and TRBJ1-4; 8 bases line up with TRBD1. Germline assignment: CDR1 SNHLY and CDR2 FYNNEI. The CDR3 has 14 residues. Trimming took 6 bases from V and 5 from J; bases not matched to a gene: 5. CDR3 in DNA: TGTGCCAGCAGGGACAGGGTAGGGAATGAAAAACTGTTTTTT. Translation: CASRDRVGNEKLFF.

Ten or more counts support this clonotype. CDR3 DNA sequence: TGTGCCAGCAGCCCCGGCGAGGGACTTTATGGCTACACCTTC. This translates into CASSPGEGLYGYTF. This rearrangement joins TRBV11-2 to TRBJ1-2; tentatively, D is TRBD1 (5 bases). Trimming left V 5 bases short and J 5 bases short, with 15 bases between. This CDR3 is 14 amino acids long. The germline CDR1 and CDR2 sequences are SGHAT and FQNNGV.

The genes are TRBV13 and TRBJ2-2; 11 bases align to TRBD2. CDR3 size: 14 residues. CDR1 and CDR2 (germline): PRHDT, FYEKMQ (reference sequence). The junction had 4 bases not matched to a gene; V was cut back by 7 bases and J by 6 bases. DNA for the CDR3: TGTGCCAGCAACAGACTAGCGGGGCCCGGGGAGCTGTTTTTT. It specifies CASNRLAGPGELFF.

The chain employs TRBV20-1 and TRBJ2-5; 9 bases are shared with TRBD2. The CDR3 contains 13 residues. Germline CDR1 reads DFQATT; CDR2 reads SNEGSKA (reference sequence). V was pared by 5 bases and J by 5 bases, with 6 bases of the junction left unmatched. CDR3 loop: CSAGREGPETQYF. CDR3 nucleotides: TGCAGTGCTGGGCGGGAGGGCCCCGAGACCCAGTACTTC.

Comment on this clonotype: A single base separates this from a much larger clone, so it may be a read error. The V and J genes are TRBV29-1 and TRBJ2-2; TRBD2 is a possible D gene (5 bases). Germline V gene sequence: CDR1 SQVTM, CDR2 ANQGSEA. The CDR3 is 12 residues long. The CDR3 DNA sequence: TGCAGCGTTGAAGGGGGAGCCGGGGAGCTGCTTTTT. Protein sequence: CSVEGGAGELLF.

This clonotype was observed at least ten times. J is TRBJ2-7 and V is TRBV20-1; a weak D match, TRBD1 (6 bases). Germline CDR1 is DFQATT and CDR2 is SNEGSKA (reference sequence). V lost 0 bases and J lost 0, with 12 bases in between. The CDR3 has 15 residues. The CDR3 region has the DNA TGCAGTGCTAGAGATCGTCGGACAGTCTCCTACGAGCAGTACTTC. It translates to CSARDRRTVSYEQYF.

This clonotype was recorded at least ten times. J is TRBJ1-5 and V is TRBV20-1, with D uncertain. This CDR3 has 12 residues. The germline gives CDR1 DFQATT, CDR2 SNEGSKA (reference sequence). Between the trimmed V and J ends, which lost 3 bases and 0 bases, there was a span of 3 bases. The CDR3 protein is CSASDSNQPQHF. In DNA form, the CDR3 reads TGCAGTGCTAGTGATAGCAATCAGCCCCAGCATTTT.

This chain connects TRBV29-1 to TRBJ1-2, with D perhaps matching TRBD1 (6 bases). From germline, CDR1 is SQVTM and CDR2 ANQGSEA. CDR3 length: 10 amino acids. Trimming left V 7 bases short and J 6 bases short, with 9 bases between. CDR3 loop: CSAGGNGYTF. The DNA of the CDR3 is TGCAGCGCGGGGGGCAATGGCTACACCTTC. Drawing the rest from reference TRBV29-1 and TRBJ1-2, the complete variable domain is SAVISQKPSRDICQRGTSLTIQCQVDSQVTMMFWYRQQPGQSLTLIATANQGSEATYESGFVIDKFPISRPNLTFSTLTVSNMSPEDSSIYLCSAGGNGYTFGSGTRLTVV.

CDR3: CASSLYGGRNEAFF. Written as DNA, the CDR3 is TGTGCCAGCAGCTTATACGGCGGGAGAAATGAAGCTTTCTTT. The J gene is TRBJ1-1, the V gene TRBV7-9; D not resolved. Deletions cut 2 bases from V and 7 bases from J, with 14 bases between. The CDR3 has 14 residues. CDR1 is SEHNR, CDR2 FQNEAQ, per germline (reference sequence).

This clonotype was counted many times. Here the CDR3 reads CASSWGAGTEAFF. CDR3 nucleotide sequence: TGTGCCAGCAGTTGGGGGGCAGGTACTGAAGCTTTCTTT. The chain is built from TRBV12-3 or TRBV12-4 and TRBJ1-1; D perhaps matches TRBD1 (6 bases). The CDR3 spans 13 residues. V was trimmed by 4 bases and J by 5 bases, leaving 11 bases between them.

The chain combines TRBV12-3 or TRBV12-4 with TRBJ2-7; no clear D gene. This CDR3 spans 12 amino acids. Trimming removed 7 bases from V and 7 bases from J, with 14 bases in between. CDR3: CASTFTGQEQYF. CDR3 DNA sequence: TGTGCCAGCACCTTCACCGGTCAGGAGCAGTACTTC.

This clonotype was counted a few times. The chain has TRBV2 and TRBJ1-5, with D maybe TRBD1 (5 bases). This CDR3 region has 16 residues. Germline loops: CDR1 SNHLY, CDR2 FYNNEI. Trimming stripped 6 bases from V and 0 bases from J, with 15 bases between. Here the CDR3 reads CASSVGTRNSNQPQHF. The CDR3 DNA is TGTGCCAGCAGCGTCGGGACTCGGAATAGCAATCAGCCCCAGCATTTT.

This clonotype was seen once. V and J are TRBV7-9 and TRBJ1-5; D possibly corresponds to TRBD1 (5 bases). Germline lookup yields CDR1 SEHNR and CDR2 FQNEAQ (reference sequence). V shed 5 bases and J shed 14 bases, with 22 bases lying between them. This CDR3 is 14 amino acids long. CDR3 loop: CASSHTGRRIYEHF. CDR3 nucleotides: TGTGCCAGCAGCCACACAGGACGGAGAATCTACGAGCATTTT.

This clonotype was counted a few times. The chain couples TRBV4-1 to TRBJ2-7; tentatively, D is TRBD1 (6 bases). The CDR3 is 16 amino acids. Trimming stripped 0 bases from V and 3 bases from J, with 15 bases between. Per germline, CDR1 MGHRA and CDR2 YSYEKL. The CDR3: CASSQDRSRGSYEQYF. The DNA of the CDR3 is TGCGCCAGCAGCCAAGATCGATCCAGGGGAAGCTACGAGCAGTACTTC.

The J gene is TRBJ2-5, the V gene TRBV7-2, with D possibly matching TRBD1 (5 bases). There are 15 residues in the CDR3. The V gene's germline CDR1 is SGHTA and CDR2 FQGNSA. The V end was cut by 5 bases, the J end by 5 bases, with 18 bases between. CDR3 nucleotide sequence: TGTGCCAGCAGCGCTCAGGGATTCACCGGGGAGACCCAGTACTTC. It is translated as CASSAQGFTGETQYF.

The chain recombines TRBV7-9 with TRBJ1-1; D might be TRBD1 (5 bases). The V end lost 5 bases, the J end lost 4 bases, and 14 bases lay between the germline ends. The CDR3 runs 14 residues. Germline CDR1 reads SEHNR; CDR2 reads FQNEAQ (reference sequence). This CDR3 reads CASSPNRGVTEAFF. CDR3 DNA: TGTGCCAGCAGCCCCAACAGAGGGGTCACTGAAGCTTTCTTT.

Notes on this clonotype: This may arise from a read error, as a much more abundant clone is one base away. The chain recombines TRBV2 with TRBJ2-7; D is perhaps TRBD2 (5 bases). There are 15 residues in the CDR3. Germline values: CDR1 SNHLY, CDR2 FYNNEI. The CDR3 region has the DNA TGTGCCAGCAGCGTCGGAGGATTCGAGACGGGCGAGCAGCACTTC. As protein: CASSVGGFETGEQHF.